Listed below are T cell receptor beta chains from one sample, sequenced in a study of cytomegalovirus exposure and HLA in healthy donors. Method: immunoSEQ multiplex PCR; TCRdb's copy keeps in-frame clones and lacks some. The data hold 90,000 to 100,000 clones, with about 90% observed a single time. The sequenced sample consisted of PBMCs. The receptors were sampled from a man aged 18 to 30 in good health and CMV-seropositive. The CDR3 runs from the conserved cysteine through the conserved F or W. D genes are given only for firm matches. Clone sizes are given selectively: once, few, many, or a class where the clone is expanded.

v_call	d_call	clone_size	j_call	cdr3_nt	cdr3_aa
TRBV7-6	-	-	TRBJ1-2	TGTGCCAGCAGTTCCGGGGGTCCTAAGGGAGGTGGCTACACCTTC	CASSSGGPKGGGYTF
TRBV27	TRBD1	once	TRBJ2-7	TGTGCCAGCAGGCCACCCCGGGGACAGGGGGCGTACTACGAGCAGTACTTC	CASRPPRGQGAYYEQYF
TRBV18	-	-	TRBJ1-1	TGTGCCAGCTCACCTCAGGGTGACACTGAAGCTTTCTTT	CASSPQGDTEAFF
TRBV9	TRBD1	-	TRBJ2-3	TGTGCCAGCAGCGACCAGACAGGGGGCACAGATACGCAGTATTTT	CASSDQTGGTDTQYF
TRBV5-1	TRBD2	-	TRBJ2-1	TGCGCCAGCAGCCCGAACCTACTAGCGGGGGCCAATGAGCAGTTCTTC	CASSPNLLAGANEQFF
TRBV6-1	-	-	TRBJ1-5	TGTGCCAGCACGGCTAGGACTGTTCAGCCCCAGCATTTT	CASTARTVQPQHF
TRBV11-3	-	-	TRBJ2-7	TGTGCCAGCAGCTTAGATCCAGGGCGGACCTACGAGCAGTACTTC	CASSLDPGRTYEQYF
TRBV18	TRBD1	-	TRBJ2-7	TGTGCCAGCTCACCCCCAGGGGGCGCGTTATACGAGCAGTACTTC	CASSPPGGALYEQYF
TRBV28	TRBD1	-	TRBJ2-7	TGTGCCAGCAGTAAATTAGCCGGGACAGGATCCTACGAGCAGTACTTC	CASSKLAGTGSYEQYF
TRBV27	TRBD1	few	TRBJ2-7	TGTGCCAGCAGAAGACAGGGATCCTACGAGCAGTACTTC	CASRRQGSYEQYF
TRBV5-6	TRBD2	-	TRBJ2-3	TGTGCCAGCAGCTTGGAAGTAGTAGCGGGGGCCTTCACAGATACGCAGTATTTT	CASSLEVVAGAFTDTQYF
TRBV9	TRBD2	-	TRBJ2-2	TGTGCCAGCAGCGTAGAGGCTAGCGGGAGACCAACCGGGGAGCTGTTTTTT	CASSVEASGRPTGELFF
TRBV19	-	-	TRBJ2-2	TGTGCCAGTAGTATCCGGACTTACGGGGCCGGGGAGCTGTTTTTT	CASSIRTYGAGELFF
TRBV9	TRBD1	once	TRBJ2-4	TGTGCCATTCAGGGGGCGGGGGCCAAAAACATTCAGTACTTC	CAIQGAGAKNIQYF
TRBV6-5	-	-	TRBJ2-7	TGTGCCAGCAGTCGGAGGGGGGAGGGCTCCTACGAGCAGTACTTC	CASSRRGEGSYEQYF
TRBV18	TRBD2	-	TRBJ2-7	TGTGCCAGCTCACCAGAGCAACTGGGACTAGCTGCCTACGAGCAGTACTTC	CASSPEQLGLAAYEQYF
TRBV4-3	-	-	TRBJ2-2	TGCGCCAGCAGCCAAGATATATCCGACACCGGGGAGCTGTTTTTT	CASSQDISDTGELFF
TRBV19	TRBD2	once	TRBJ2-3	TGTGCCAGTAGTATCATAGCGGGACTCACAGATACGCAGTATTTT	CASSIIAGLTDTQYF